This TCR beta chain originates from a study of T cells after yellow fever vaccination. Points from the study as a whole: It was the secondary response that reached its peak faster, day 5 versus 15, but it was weaker.

In the case of this clonotype: Its specificity is not known.

The V gene's germline CDR1 is DFQATT and CDR2 SNEGSKA (reference sequence). CDR3 length equals 15 residues. V was pared by 4 bases and J by 7 bases, with 9 bases of the junction left unmatched. From the 5' RACE reads, TCRdb called clonotypes with MiXCR, one entry per CDR3 protein. The data contain under 700,000 distinct CDR3 sequences, about 15% of them singletons. This clonotype was sampled from a man younger than 30 who received the YFV17D yellow fever vaccine. The V gene is TRBV20-1, the J gene TRBJ1-4; 10 bases agree with TRBD1. This material consisted of PBMCs, taken 5 to 6 days after the first yellow fever vaccination. As DNA, the CDR3 is TGCAGTGCTACCCCGTGGGACAGGGGAGGTGAAAAACTGTTTTTT. Translating gives CSATPWDRGGEKLFF.